This T cell receptor beta chain was documented in a study of T cells in Graves' hyperthyroidism and ophthalmopathy. Study observations and caveats: Among clonotypes expanded in thyroid above 0.001, most were also found in blood. The model forecast ophthalmopathy, anticipating it by a median around 6.5 months before onset.

Clinical symptoms, serum thyroxine, TRAb, thyroid ultrasound and orbital computed tomography established diagnosis. This CDR3 contains 13 residues. V dropped 9 bases and J dropped 4 bases, with 13 bases sitting between them. CDR1 and CDR2 from the germline V gene are KGHDR and SFDVKD. This clonotype has a handful of counts. Its specificity is unknown. The source material, RNA transcripts, was used to amplify TCR beta CDR3 regions. Carried out on the TCR CDR3, a first-round RT-PCR used the HTBI primer set. MiXCR, applied by TCRdb to the multiplex PCR reads, yields one record per CDR3 protein. The sample holds 450,000 to 600,000 distinct CDR3 sequences, 15% to 20% seen once.

Sequencing was carried out using blood. The sequence came from a man aged 35 to 55 with Graves' ophthalmopathy. The V gene is TRBV24-1, the J gene TRBJ2-3; weak D call: TRBD1 (6 bases). For the CDR3, the DNA is TGTGCCACCTCCTCGACAGGCCCAGATACGCAGTATTTT. Amino acid sequence: CATSSTGPDTQYF.